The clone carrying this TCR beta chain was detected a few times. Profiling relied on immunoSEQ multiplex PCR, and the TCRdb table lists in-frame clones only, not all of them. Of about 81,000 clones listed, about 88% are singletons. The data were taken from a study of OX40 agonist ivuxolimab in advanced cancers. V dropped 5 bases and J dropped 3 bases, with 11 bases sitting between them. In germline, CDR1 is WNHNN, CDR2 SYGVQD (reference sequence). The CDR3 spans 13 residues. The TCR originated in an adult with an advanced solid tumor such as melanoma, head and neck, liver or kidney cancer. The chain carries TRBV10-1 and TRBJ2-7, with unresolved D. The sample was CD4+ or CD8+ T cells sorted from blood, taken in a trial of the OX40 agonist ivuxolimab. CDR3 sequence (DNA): TGCGCCAGCAGTCCAACTTTAGACTACGAGCAGTACTTC. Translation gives CASSPTLDYEQYF.